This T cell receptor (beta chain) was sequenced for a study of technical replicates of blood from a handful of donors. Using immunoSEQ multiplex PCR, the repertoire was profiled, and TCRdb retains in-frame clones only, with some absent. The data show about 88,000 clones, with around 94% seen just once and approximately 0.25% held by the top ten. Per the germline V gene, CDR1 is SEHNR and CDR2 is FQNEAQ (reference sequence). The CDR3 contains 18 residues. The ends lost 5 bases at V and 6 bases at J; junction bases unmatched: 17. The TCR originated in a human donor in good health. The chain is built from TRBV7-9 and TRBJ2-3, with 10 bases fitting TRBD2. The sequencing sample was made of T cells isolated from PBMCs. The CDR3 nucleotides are TGTGCCAGCAGCCAAGGGCTAGCGGGAGTTTGGAATTTGGATACGCAGTATTTT. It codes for CASSQGLAGVWNLDTQYF.